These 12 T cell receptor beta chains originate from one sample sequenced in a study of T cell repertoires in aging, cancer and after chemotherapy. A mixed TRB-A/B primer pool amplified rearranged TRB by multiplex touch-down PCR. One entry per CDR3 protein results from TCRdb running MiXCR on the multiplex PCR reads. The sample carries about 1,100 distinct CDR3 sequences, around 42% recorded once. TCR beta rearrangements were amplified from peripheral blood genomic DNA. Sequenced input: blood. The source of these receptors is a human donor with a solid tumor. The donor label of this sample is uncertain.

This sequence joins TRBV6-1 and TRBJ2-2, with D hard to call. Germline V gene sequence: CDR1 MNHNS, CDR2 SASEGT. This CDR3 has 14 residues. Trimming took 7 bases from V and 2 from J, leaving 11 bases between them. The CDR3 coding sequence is TGTGCCAGCACTCTGGACGGAAACACCGGGGAGCTGTTTTTT. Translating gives CASTLDGNTGELFF.

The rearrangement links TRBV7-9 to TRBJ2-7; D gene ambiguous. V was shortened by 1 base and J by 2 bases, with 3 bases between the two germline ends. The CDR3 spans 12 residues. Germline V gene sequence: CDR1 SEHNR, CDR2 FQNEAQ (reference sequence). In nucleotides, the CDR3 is TGTGCCAGCAGCTTAGGCACCTACGAGCAGTACTTC. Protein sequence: CASSLGTYEQYF.

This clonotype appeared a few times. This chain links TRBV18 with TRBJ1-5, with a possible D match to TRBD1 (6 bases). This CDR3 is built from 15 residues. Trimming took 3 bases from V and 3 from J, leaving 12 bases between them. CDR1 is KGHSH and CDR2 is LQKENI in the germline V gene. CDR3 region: CASSPETGNNQPQHF. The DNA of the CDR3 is TGTGCCAGCTCACCGGAGACAGGTAACAATCAGCCCCAGCATTTT.

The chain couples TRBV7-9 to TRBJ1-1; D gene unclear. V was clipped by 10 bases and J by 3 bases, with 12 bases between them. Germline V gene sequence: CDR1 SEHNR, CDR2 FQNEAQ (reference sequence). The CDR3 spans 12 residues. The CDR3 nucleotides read TGTGCCACGGGCAGGTTCGACACTGAAGCTTTCTTT. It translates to CATGRFDTEAFF.

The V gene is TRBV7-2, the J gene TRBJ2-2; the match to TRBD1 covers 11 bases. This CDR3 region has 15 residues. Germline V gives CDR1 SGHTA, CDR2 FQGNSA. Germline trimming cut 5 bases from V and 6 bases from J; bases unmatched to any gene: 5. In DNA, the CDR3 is TGTGCCAGCAGCGGACCGGGACAGGGGGCCGGGGAGCTGTTTTTT. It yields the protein CASSGPGQGAGELFF.

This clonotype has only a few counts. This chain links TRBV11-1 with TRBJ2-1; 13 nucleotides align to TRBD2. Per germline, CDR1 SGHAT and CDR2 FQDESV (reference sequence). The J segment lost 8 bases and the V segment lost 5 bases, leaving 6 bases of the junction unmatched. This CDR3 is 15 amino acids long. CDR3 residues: CASSAQLAGGDEQFF. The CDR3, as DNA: TGTGCCAGCAGCGCCCAACTAGCGGGGGGGGATGAGCAGTTCTTC.

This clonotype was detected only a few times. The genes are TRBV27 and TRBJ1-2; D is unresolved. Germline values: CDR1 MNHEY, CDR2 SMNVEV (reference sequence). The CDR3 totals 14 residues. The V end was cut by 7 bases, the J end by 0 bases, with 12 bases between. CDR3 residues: CASKGATTNYGYTF. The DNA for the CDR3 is TGTGCCAGCAAAGGTGCGACAACTAACTATGGCTACACCTTC.

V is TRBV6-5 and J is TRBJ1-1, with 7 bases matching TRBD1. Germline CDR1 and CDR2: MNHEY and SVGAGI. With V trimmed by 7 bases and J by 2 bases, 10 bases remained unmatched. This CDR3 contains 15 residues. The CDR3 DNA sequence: TGTGCCAGCAAAAGGGGGGACAGAGATAACACTGAAGCTTTCTTT. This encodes CASKRGDRDNTEAFF.

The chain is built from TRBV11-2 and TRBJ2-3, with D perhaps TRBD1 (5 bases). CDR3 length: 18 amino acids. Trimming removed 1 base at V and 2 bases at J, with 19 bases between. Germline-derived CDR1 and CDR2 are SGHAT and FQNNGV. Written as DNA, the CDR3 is TGTGCCAGCAGCTTAGCGGTAGGGGTCCTCCCCGCCACAGATACGCAGTATTTT. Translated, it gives CASSLAVGVLPATDTQYF.

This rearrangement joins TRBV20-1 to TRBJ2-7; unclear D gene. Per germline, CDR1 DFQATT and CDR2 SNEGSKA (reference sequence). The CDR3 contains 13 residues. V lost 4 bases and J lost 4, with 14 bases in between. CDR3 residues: CSAKKNKDYEQYF. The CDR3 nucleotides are TGCAGTGCTAAAAAGAATAAGGATTACGAGCAGTACTTC.

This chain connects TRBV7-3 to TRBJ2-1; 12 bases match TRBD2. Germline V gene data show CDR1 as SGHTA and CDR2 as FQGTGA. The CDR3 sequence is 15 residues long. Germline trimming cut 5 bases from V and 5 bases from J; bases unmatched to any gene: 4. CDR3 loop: CASSPASGGDNEQFF. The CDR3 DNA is TGTGCCAGCAGCCCCGCTAGCGGGGGGGACAATGAGCAGTTCTTC. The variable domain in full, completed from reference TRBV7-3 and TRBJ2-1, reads GAGVSQTPSNKVTEKGKYVELRCDPISGHTALYWYRQSLGQGPEFLIYFQGTGAADDSGLPNDRFFAVRPEGSVSTLKIQRTERGDSAVYLCASSPASGGDNEQFFGPGTRLTVL.

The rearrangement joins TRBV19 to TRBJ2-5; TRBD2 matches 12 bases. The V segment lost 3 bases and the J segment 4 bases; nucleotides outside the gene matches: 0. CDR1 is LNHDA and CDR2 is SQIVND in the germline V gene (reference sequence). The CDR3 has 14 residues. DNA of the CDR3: TGTGCCAGTAGTATGACTAGCGGGGGAGAGACCCAGTACTTC. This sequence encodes CASSMTSGGETQYF.